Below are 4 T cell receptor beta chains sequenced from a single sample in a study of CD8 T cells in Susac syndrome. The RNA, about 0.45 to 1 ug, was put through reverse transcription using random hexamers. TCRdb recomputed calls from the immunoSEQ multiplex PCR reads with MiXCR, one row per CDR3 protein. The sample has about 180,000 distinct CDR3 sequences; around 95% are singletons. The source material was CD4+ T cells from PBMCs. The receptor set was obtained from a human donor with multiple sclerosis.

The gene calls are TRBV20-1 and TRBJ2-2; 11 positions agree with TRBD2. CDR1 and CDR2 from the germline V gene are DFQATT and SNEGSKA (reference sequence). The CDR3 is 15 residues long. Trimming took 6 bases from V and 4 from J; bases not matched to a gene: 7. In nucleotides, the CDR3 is TGCAGTGCCTATCTAGCGGGGGGCCTCACCGGGGAGCTGTTTTTT. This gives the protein CSAYLAGGLTGELFF.

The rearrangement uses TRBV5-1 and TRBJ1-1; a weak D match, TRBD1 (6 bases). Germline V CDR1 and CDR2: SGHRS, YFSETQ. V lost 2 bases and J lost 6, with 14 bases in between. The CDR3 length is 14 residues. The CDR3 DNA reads TGCGCCAGCAGCTTATCGGGGGCGCCCGCTGAAGCTTTCTTT. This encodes CASSLSGAPAEAFF.

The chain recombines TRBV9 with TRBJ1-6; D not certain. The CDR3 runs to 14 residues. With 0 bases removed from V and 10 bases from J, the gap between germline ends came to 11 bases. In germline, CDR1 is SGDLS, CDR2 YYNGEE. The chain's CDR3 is CASSVGEGPSPLHF. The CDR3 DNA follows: TGTGCCAGCAGCGTAGGTGAAGGGCCCTCACCCCTCCACTTT.

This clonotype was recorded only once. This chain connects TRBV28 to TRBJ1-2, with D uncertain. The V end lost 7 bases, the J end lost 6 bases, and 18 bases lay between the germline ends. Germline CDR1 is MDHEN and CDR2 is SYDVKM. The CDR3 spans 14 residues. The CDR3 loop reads CASIRAARRDGYTF. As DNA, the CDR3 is TGTGCCAGCATCCGGGCGGCGAGGAGAGATGGCTACACCTTC.